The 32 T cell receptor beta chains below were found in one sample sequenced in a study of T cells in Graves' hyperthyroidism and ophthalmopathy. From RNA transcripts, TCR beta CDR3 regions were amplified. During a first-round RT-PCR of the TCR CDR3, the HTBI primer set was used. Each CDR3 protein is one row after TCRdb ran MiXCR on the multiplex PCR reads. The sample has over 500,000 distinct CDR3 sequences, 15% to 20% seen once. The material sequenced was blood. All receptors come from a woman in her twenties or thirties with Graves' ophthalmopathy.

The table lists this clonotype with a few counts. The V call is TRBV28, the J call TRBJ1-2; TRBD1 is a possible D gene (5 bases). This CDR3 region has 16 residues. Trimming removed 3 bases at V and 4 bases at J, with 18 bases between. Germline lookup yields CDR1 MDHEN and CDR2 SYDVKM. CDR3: CASSLPGGSSSYGYTF. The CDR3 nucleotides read TGTGCCAGCAGTTTGCCGGGGGGGAGCTCATCCTATGGCTACACCTTC.

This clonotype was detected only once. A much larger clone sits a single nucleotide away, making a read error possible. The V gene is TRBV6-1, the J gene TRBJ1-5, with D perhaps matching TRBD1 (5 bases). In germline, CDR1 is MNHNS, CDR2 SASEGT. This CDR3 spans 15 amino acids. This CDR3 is CASSEAGGYNQPRHF. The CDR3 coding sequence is TGTGCCAGCAGTGAAGCTGGGGGATACAATCAGCCCCGGCATTTT.

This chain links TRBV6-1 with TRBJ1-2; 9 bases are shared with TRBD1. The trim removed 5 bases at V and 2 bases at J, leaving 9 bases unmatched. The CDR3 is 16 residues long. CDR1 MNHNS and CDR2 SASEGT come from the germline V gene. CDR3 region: CASSPAGTGRNYGYTF. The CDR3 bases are TGTGCCAGCAGTCCCGCCGGGACAGGGCGGAACTATGGCTACACCTTC.

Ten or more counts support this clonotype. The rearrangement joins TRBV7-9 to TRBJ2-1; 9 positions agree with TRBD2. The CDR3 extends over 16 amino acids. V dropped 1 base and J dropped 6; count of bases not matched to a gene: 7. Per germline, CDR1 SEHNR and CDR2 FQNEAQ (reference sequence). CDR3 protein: CASSLDPGLAVNEQFF. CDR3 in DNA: TGTGCCAGCAGCTTAGACCCGGGACTAGCTGTCAATGAGCAGTTCTTC.

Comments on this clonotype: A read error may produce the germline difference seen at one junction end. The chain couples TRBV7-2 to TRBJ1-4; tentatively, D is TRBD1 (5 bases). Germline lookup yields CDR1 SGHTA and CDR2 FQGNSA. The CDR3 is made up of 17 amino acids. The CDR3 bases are TGTGCCAGCAGCTTAGTAGGGACCCCCTCAATTAATGAAGAACTGTTTTTT. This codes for CASSLVGTPSINEELFF.

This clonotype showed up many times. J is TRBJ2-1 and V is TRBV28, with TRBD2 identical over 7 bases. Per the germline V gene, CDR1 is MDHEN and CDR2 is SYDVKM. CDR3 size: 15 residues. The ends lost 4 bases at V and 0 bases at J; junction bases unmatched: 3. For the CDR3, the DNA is TGTGCCAGCAGTTCGGCGGGAGACTCCTACAATGAGCAGTTCTTC. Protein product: CASSSAGDSYNEQFF. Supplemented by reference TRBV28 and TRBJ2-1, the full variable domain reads DVKVTQSSRYLVKRTGEKVFLECVQDMDHENMFWYRQDPGLGLRLIYFSYDVKMKEKGDIPEGYSVSREKKERFSLILESASTNQTSMYLCASSSAGDSYNEQFFGPGTRLTVL.

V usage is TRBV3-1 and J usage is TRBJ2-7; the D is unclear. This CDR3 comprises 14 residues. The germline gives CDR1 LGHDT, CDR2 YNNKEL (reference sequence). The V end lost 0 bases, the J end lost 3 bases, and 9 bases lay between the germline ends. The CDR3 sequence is CASSQDVGLYEQYF. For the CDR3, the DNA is TGTGCCAGCAGCCAAGATGTCGGTCTCTACGAGCAGTACTTC.

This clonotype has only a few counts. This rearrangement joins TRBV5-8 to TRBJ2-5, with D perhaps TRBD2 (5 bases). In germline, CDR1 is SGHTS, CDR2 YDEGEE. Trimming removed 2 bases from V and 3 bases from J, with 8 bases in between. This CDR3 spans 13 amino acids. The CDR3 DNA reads TGTGCCAGCAGCTTCGCGAGGGAAGAGACCCAGTACTTC. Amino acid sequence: CASSFAREETQYF.

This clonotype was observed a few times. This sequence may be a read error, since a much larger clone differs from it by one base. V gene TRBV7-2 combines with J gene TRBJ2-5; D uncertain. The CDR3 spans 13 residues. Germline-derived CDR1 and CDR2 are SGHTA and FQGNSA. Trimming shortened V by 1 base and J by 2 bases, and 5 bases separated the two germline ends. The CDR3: CASSLVLQETQYF. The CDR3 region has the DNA TGTGCCAGCAGCTTAGTCCTACAAGAGACCCAGTACTTC.

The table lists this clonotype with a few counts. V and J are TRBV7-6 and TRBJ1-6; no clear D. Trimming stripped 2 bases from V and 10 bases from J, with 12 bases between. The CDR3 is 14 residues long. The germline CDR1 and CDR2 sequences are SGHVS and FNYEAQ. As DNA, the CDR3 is TGTGCCAGCAGCTTACAAGGACGGGAATCACCCCTCCACTTT. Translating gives CASSLQGRESPLHF.

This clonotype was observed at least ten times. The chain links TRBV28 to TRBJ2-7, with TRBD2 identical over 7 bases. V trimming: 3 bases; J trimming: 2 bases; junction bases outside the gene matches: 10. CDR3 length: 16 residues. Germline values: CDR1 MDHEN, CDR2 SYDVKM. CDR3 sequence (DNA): TGTGCCAGCAGTTTGGGGAAGGGCGGGAGTCCCTACGAGCAGTACTTC. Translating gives CASSLGKGGSPYEQYF.

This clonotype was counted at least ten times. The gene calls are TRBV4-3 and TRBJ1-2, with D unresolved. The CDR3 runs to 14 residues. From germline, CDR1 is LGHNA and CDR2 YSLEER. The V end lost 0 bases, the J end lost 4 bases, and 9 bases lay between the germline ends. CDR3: CASSQDRVGYGYTF. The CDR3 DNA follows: TGCGCCAGCAGCCAAGATCGGGTCGGCTATGGCTACACCTTC.

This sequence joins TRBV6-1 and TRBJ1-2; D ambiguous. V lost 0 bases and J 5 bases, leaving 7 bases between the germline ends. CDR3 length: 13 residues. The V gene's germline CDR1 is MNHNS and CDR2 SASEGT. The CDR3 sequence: CASSEARGYGYTF. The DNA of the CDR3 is TGTGCCAGCAGTGAAGCGAGAGGATATGGCTACACCTTC.

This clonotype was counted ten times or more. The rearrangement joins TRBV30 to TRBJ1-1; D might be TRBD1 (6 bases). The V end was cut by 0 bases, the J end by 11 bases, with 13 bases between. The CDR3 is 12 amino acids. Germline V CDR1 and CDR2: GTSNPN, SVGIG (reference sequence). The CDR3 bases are TGTGCCTGGAGTGTAACACAGGGTGGCGCTTTCTTT. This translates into CAWSVTQGGAFF.

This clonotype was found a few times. The CDR3 bases are TGTGCCAGCAGTTTGGGACAGACGAGGGAAAAACTGTTTTTT. Amino acids: CASSLGQTREKLFF. The chain couples TRBV12-3 or TRBV12-4 to TRBJ1-4; TRBD1 matches at 7 bases. This CDR3 is 14 amino acids long. After removal of 3 bases from V and 8 bases from J, the junction contained 6 bases not matched to a gene.

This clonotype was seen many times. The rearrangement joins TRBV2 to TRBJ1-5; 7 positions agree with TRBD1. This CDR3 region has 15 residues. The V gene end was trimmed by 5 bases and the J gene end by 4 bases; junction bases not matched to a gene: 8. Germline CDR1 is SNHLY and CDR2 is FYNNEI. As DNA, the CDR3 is TGTGCCAGCAGTCGGGAGACAGGGCCTAATCAGCCCCAGCATTTT. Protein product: CASSRETGPNQPQHF.

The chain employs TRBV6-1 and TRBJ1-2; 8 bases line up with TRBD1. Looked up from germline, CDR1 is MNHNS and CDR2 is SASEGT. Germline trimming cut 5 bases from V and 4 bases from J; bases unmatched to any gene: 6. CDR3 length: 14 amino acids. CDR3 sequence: CASSRQGTLYGYTF. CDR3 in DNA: TGTGCCAGCAGTAGACAGGGGACTCTCTATGGCTACACCTTC.

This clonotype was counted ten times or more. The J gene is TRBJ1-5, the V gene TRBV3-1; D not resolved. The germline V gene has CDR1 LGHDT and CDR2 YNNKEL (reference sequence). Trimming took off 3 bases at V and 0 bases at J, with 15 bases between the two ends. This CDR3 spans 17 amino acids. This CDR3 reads CASSQGRTPYSNQPQHF. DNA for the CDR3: TGTGCCAGCAGCCAGGGTCGAACCCCATATAGCAATCAGCCCCAGCATTTT. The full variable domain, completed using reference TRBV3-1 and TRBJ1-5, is DTAVSQTPKYLVTQMGNDKSIKCEQNLGHDTMYWYKQDSKKFLKIMFSYNNKELIINETVPNRFSPKSPDKAHLNLHINSLELGDSAVYFCASSQGRTPYSNQPQHFGDGTRLSIL.

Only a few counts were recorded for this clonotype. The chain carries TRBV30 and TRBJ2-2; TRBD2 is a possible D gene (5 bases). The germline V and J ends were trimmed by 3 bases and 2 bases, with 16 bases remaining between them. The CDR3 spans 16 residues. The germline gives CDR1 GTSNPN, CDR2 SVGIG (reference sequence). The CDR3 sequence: CAWRDDGLSNTGELFF. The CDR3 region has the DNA TGTGCCTGGAGAGACGACGGACTTAGTAACACCGGGGAGCTGTTTTTT.

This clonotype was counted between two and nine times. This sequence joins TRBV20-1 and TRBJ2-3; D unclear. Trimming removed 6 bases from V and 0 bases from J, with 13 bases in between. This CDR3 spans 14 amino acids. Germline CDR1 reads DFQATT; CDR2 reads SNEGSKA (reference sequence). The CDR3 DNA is TGCAGTGCGCATTCCCCCGGCAGCACAGATACGCAGTATTTT. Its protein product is CSAHSPGSTDTQYF.

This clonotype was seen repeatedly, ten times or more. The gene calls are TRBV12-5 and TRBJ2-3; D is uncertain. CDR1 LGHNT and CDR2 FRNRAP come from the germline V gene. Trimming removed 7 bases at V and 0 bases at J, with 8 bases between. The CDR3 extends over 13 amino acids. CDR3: CASAPPSTDTQYF. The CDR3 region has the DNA TGTGCTAGTGCCCCCCCTAGCACAGATACGCAGTATTTT.

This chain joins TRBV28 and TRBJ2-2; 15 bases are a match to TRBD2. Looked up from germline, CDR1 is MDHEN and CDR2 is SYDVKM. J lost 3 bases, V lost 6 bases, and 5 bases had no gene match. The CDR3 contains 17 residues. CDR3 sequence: CASRGGLAGGYTGELFF. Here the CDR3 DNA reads TGTGCCAGCAGGGGGGGACTAGCGGGAGGATACACCGGGGAGCTGTTTTTT.

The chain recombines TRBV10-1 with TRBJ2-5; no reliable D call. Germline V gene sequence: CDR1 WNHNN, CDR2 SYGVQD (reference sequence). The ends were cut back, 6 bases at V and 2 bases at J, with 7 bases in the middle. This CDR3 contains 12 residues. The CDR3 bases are TGCGCCAGCAGCGGGCCTCAAGAGACCCAGTACTTC. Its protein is CASSGPQETQYF.

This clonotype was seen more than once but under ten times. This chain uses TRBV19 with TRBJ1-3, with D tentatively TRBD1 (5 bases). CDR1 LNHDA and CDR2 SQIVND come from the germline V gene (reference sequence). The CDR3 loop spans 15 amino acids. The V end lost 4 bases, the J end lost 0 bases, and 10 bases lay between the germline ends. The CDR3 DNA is TGTGCCAGTAGTAGACAGTTTTACTCTGGAAACACCATATATTTT. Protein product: CASSRQFYSGNTIYF.

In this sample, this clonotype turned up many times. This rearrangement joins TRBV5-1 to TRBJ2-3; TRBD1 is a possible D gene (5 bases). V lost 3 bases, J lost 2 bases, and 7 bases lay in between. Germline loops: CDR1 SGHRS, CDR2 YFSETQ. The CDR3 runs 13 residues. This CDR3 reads CASSSTVTDTQYF. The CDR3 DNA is TGCGCCAGCAGCTCGACAGTCACAGATACGCAGTATTTT.

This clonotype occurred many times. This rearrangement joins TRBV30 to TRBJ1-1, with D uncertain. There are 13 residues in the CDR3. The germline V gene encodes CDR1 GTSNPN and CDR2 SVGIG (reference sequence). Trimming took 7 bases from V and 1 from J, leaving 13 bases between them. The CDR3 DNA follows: TGTGCCTTCGGGCCGGTCCGGAACACTGAAGCTTTCTTT. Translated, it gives CAFGPVRNTEAFF.

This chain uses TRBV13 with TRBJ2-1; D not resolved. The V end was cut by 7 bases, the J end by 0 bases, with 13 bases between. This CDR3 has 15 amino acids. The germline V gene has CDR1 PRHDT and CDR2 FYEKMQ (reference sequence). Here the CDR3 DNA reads TGTGCCAGCAACCCACGGCAATTCTCCTACAATGAGCAGTTCTTC. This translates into CASNPRQFSYNEQFF.

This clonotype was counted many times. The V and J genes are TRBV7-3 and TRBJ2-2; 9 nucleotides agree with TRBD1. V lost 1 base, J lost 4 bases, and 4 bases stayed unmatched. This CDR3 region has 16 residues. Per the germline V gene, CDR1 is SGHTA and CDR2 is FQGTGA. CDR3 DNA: TGTGCCAGCAGCTTAATGGGACAGGGATCCACCGGGGAGCTGTTTTTT. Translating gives CASSLMGQGSTGELFF.

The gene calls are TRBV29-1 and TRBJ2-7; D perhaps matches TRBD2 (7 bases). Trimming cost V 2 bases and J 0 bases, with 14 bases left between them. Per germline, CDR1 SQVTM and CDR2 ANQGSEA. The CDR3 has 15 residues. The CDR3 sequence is CSVELRGAASYEQYF. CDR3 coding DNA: TGCAGCGTTGAACTCCGGGGGGCGGCCTCCTACGAGCAGTACTTC.

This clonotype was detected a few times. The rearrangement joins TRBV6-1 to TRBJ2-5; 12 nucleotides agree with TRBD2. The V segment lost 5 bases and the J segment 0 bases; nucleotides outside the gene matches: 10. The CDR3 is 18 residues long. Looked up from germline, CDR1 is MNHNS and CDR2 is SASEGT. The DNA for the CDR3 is TGTGCCAGCAGTTATTCTAGCGGGAGGGAGGTTAACCAAGAGACCCAGTACTTC. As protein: CASSYSSGREVNQETQYF.

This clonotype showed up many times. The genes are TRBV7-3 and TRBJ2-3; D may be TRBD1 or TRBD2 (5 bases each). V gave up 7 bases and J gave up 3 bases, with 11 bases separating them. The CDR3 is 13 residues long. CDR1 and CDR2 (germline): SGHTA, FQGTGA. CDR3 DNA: TGTGCCAGCATGAGGGACGCTACAGATACGCAGTATTTT. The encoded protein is CASMRDATDTQYF.

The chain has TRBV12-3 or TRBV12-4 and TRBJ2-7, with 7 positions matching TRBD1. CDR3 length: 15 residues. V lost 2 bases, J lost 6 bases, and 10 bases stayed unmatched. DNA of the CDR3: TGTGCCAGCAGTTTATTAGGGGGCGCAACGTCCGAGCAGTACTTC. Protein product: CASSLLGGATSEQYF.